This T cell receptor (beta chain) was identified in a study of shared clonotypes between healthy human individuals. Naive CD8 cells comprised CD45RO-negative, CCR7-positively selected cells, excluding terminally differentiated effector memory CD45RA+ cells. Every one of the donors was a Caucasian adult that lived in Nashville, Tennessee. Concerning this clone itself: Its antigen is unidentified.

CDR3 size: 15 residues. V lost 0 bases to trimming and J lost 4 bases, with 10 bases between them. Germline V gene data show CDR1 as MGHRA and CDR2 as YSYEKL. Libraries were prepared by immunoSEQ multiplex PCR; TCRdb keeps only in-frame clonotypes and omits some of them. This sample has some 2.1 million clones, with about 95% found just once. Findings and caveats of the study: It was anticipated that sequencing depth would influence how many clonotypes donors shared. Shared clonotypes across all four donors exceeded non-shared ones in generation probability.

Sequencing was performed on naive CD8+ T cells sorted from blood. The J gene is TRBJ2-1, the V gene TRBV4-1; D unresolved. The source of this sequence is a man aged 18 to 35 in good health. This CDR3 is CASSQEPITYNEQFF. CDR3 coding DNA: TGCGCCAGCAGCCAAGAACCGATCACGTACAATGAGCAGTTCTTC.